This TCR beta chain originates from a study of regulatory and conventional T cells in RAG deficiency. General study points: Shannon entropy was markedly lower and Simpson indices higher in RAG-deficient patients than control T-cell subsets.

The CDR3 extends over 16 amino acids. The germline CDR1 and CDR2 sequences are SNHLY and FYNNEI. Trimming removed 6 bases from V and 3 bases from J; junction bases left unmatched: 6. Profiled with immunoSEQ multiplex PCR; TCRdb holds only in-frame clones, not every one. The profile shows 25,000 to 35,000 clones, just over 90% of them singletons. Comments on this clone: Its target is unknown.

The sorted regulatory T cells were CD4+, CD25-high and CD127-low, with genomic DNA sequenced. The same sample was also used in a study of regulatory T cells. That work states: Amplification used 52 TRBV primers and 13 TRBJ primers. Skewed V and J usage and few unique V-J pairs marked patient repertoires, most in Tregs.

The sequence was collected from a human donor in good health. This chain connects TRBV2 to TRBJ2-6; 9 bases align to TRBD1. Sequences were obtained from Tregs sorted from blood. CDR3 sequence (DNA): TGTGCCAGCAGCGCACAGGGGGCGCGTGGGGCCAACGTCCTGACTTTC. Translated, it gives CASSAQGARGANVLTF.